This TCR beta chain was recorded in a study of PD-1 blockade in classical Hodgkin lymphoma. Generated by immunoSEQ multiplex PCR, the TCRdb table keeps only in-frame clones and is missing some. The sample has around 29,000 clones, more than 70% seen once. CDR3 length equals 18 residues. Trimming removed 3 bases at V and 0 bases at J, with 17 bases between. The germline gives CDR1 SNHLY, CDR2 FYNNEI. Indicated time point: newly diagnosed, previously untreated cHL patient sample. Researchers report purifying CD4+ T cells from thawed PBMCs by magnetic negative selection. General study findings and limits: With respect to the repertoire differences, their causes, possibly disease activity or prior therapy, remain undefined. Compared with healthy donors, newly diagnosed patients reportedly showed lower baseline TCR diversity.

Comments on this clone: No antigen is known for it.

The V and J genes are TRBV2 and TRBJ2-2; D may be TRBD2 (5 bases). Sequenced input: CD4+ T cells from blood. The sequence came from a human donor with classical Hodgkin lymphoma. CDR3 sequence: CASSEARGPGTNTGELFF. The CDR3 DNA is TGTGCCAGCAGTGAGGCCCGAGGGCCGGGGACGAACACCGGGGAGCTGTTTTTT.